This T cell receptor beta chain appears in the sequencing data of a study of glioma-infiltrating T cells after dendritic cell vaccination. TCRdb keeps only in-frame clones here, not all; method: immunoSEQ multiplex PCR. The sample carries around 97,000 clones, more than 80% recorded once. The sample was blood, taken before dendritic cell vaccination. This receptor was taken from a human donor with glioblastoma.

CDR3 nucleotides: TGTGCCAGCAGTGAAGCGCGGCCCGGGGAGCTGTTTTTT. Protein sequence: CASSEARPGELFF. V gene TRBV6-1 combines with J gene TRBJ2-2; D gene unclear. In germline, CDR1 is MNHNS, CDR2 SASEGT. This CDR3 contains 13 residues. V was cut by 0 bases and J by 6 bases, with 5 bases left in between.